This TCR beta chain was documented in a study of blood T cells in healthy people across ages. Study findings and constraints: With naive T cell percentage, TCR beta diversity showed a strong correlation.

V gave up 5 bases and J gave up 6 bases, with 12 bases separating them. The CDR3 runs to 13 residues. Germline CDR1 is MDHEN and CDR2 is SYDVKM. A second PCR, run for roughly 7 to 12 cycles, used a sample-barcoded 5' primer plus a J-beta primer mix. TCRdb reprocessed the 5' RACE reads with MiXCR, giving one entry per CDR3 protein. The table has about 1.6 million distinct CDR3 sequences, around 36% seen once. As to this clonotype: Its antigen is unknown.

The rearrangement joins TRBV28 to TRBJ2-3; a possible D gene is TRBD2 (5 bases). This TCR derives from a woman in her 30s in good health. The source material was blood. The CDR3 here is CASSPDAGDTQYF. DNA for the CDR3: TGTGCCAGCAGTCCTGACGCGGGTGATACGCAGTATTTT.